This TCR beta chain was observed in a study of CXCR3-negative and CXCR3-positive naive CD8 T cells. Identification of naive CD8+ T cells rested on CD45RO-CCR7+CD27+CD95- status. The CDR3 totals 11 residues. Germline loops: CDR1 SQVTM, CDR2 ANQGSEA. TRB cDNA was prepared as libraries by UMI-labeled 5' RACE. TCRdb processed the 5' RACE reads again and assigns one entry to each CDR3 protein, with no DNA. In total, the table holds 100,000 or so distinct CDR3 sequences. The chain uses TRBV29-1 and TRBJ2-1; TCRdb proposes TRBD1, but this gene call is untestable without DNA. Sequenced: naive CXCR3- CD8+ T cells from blood. Subset indicated: CD45RO-CCR7+CD27+CD95- naive CD8+ T cells lacking CXCR3 (TNR3-). This clonotype originated in a human donor in good health. Some clones in this sample may be carry-over from other donors' samples. CDR3 in amino acids: CSVVQGLEQFF.